This is a list of T cell receptor beta chains from one sample in a study of OX40 agonist ivuxolimab in advanced cancers. Generated by immunoSEQ multiplex PCR, the TCRdb table keeps only in-frame clones and is missing some. The sample holds 55,000 to 60,000 clones, 84% seen once. Sequencing was performed on CD4+ or CD8+ T cells sorted from blood, taken in a trial of the OX40 agonist ivuxolimab. These receptors originate from an adult with an advanced solid tumor such as melanoma, head and neck, liver or kidney cancer. Both conserved end residues are trimmed from each CDR3. Some rows mark clone size as missing; the rest say once, few, many or name a class of expanded clone.

abundance | v_gene | CDR3aa
few | TRBV27 | ASTFQETQY
once | TRBV19 | ASSIGQGGEAF
NA | TRBV6-4 | ASSDLPGQGPNEQF
medium-sized | TRBV19 | ASSPRRGSNQPQH
NA | TRBV7-2 | ASSLVTGQNTEAF
NA | TRBV6-5 | ASSRGGPGNSPLH
NA | TRBV6-1 | ASSGTPIYDTQY
NA | TRBV19 | ASSRGTPESSYEQY
NA | TRBV30 | AWSVEGVSYNSPLH
NA | TRBV15 | ATSRGQGNEQPQH
NA | TRBV28 | ASSLGGRTDTQY
NA | TRBV9 | ASTSGAEFTDTQY
NA | TRBV6-1 | ASSEAGTVSYEQY
NA | TRBV4-1 | VSSHPGQNYGYT
NA | TRBV19 | ASSIPTGNQPQH
NA | TRBV5-1 | ASSILSGGRETQY
NA | TRBV14 | ASSQDSSYEQY
once | TRBV4-3 | ASSQDRTSNHQPQH
NA | TRBV7-2 | ASSLRTPTSPGLGYT
NA | TRBV13 | ASSPGDNRETQY
once | TRBV5-1 | ASSDGGQETQY
NA | TRBV7-3 | ASSGQGSAGAPPGDTQY
NA | TRBV5-6 | ASSFDQTQY
NA | TRBV10-3 | AISRDREESPLH
NA | TRBV7-3 | ASSNRGTSDKETQY
NA | TRBV29-1 | SAGQGGETQY
few | TRBV6-1 | ASKVVQRDGYT
NA | TRBV9 | ASSQTPSGNTIY
few | TRBV4-1 | ASSQQGSTNYGYT
NA | TRBV7-9 | ASSDRHPAGEQY
NA | TRBV5-5 | ASSGSPTTYGYT
NA | TRBV29-1 | SHYGLSGSTQY